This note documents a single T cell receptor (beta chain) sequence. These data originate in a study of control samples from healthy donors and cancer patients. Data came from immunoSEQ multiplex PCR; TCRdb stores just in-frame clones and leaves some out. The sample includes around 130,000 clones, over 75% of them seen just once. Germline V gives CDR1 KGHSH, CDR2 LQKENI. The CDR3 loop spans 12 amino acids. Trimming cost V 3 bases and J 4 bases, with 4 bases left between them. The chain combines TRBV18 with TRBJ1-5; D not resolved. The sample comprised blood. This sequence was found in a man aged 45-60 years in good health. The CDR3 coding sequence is TGTGCCAGCTCACCGGGGAATCAGCCCCAGCATTTT. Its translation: CASSPGNQPQHF.